This TCR beta chain was recorded in a study of shared clonotypes between healthy human individuals (dated by TCRdb to the early 2020s). Regarding the complete study: The cohort included three men and a couple of women between 18 and 49 years of age. For each donor, CD4 naive and CD4 memory were each given three plates, CD8 naive was given two plates, and CD8 memory was given one plate. To estimate repertoire size and how much clonotype sharing occurs between individuals, the study deeply sequenced the blood TCR repertoires of several healthy adults. To increase sequencing depth and limit assay-specific biases, different laboratories used diverse techniques to prepare libraries and sequence TCR repertoires. Leukapheresis yielded between about 0.94 and 8.9 billion PBMCs per donor. What the work shows at the level of the full study, not this receptor alone: Rarefaction of sorted-subset datasets indicated incomplete sequencing despite the large sequencing depth. Naive subsets generally had larger estimated clonotype richness than memory subsets did. Only blood was sampled, and tissue TCR repertoires likely differ from those in blood. Compared with non-shared clonotypes, clonotypes shared by all four sorted-subset donors had higher generation probabilities. About 5% of naive CD4, around 3.6% of naive CD8, approximately 2.2% of memory CD4, and roughly 0.4% of memory CD8 clonotypes were shared across a few donors. Based on pairwise subsampling, the degree of clonotype sharing among donors was expected to be affected by sequencing depth. Because the study included only a small number of donors, the genetic and exposure-history diversity represented was limited.

For this clone: Its antigen remains unidentified. Base qualities are not provided; no much larger clone lies one nucleotide away.

Using the deep immunoSEQ assay, TCR CDR3 regions were amplified from genomic DNA by multiplex PCR. Genomic DNA extracted from each cell subset was distributed evenly over all wells of several immunoSEQ 96-well plates, and each plate served as one replicate. For sorted subsets, about 200 ng genomic DNA, equal to tens of thousands of T cell genomes, was loaded into each replicate PCR. The purified libraries were quantified using a Qubit 3.0 fluorometer, sized with a Bioanalyzer 2100, and then quantified again using the KAPA Library Quantification kit. A separate single-read 150-cycle Illumina NextSeq 550 flow cell was used to sequence each immunoSEQ 96-well plate. For the original study's pipeline: Because the immunoSEQ output held only junctional sequences and lacked quality scores, the filtering could not match the filtering applied to full-length reads. To assign V/J genes and CDR3, sequences were annotated against IMGT germline references using PyIR, a Python wrapper for IgBLAST v1.9. Reads with weak V/J assignments (E-value above 1e-6), missing CDR3, stop codons, out-of-frame junctions, or ambiguous translated residues were removed. V3J clonotypes were defined as sequences sharing an identical inferred V gene, J gene, and CDR3 amino acid sequence. Percentage overlap between repertoires was calculated by dividing the number of shared unique clonotypes by the size of the smaller repertoire. RTK rarefaction, the Chao1 estimator, and Recon v2.1 estimates of unobserved clonotypes were used to assess repertoire richness. Generation probabilities for all TCRbeta clonotypes obtained by the gDNA method from four donors were computed using OLGA. In TCRdb, the immuneACCESS table is reduced to in-frame sequences with V and J assigned. These tables do not hold every clone; where another copy was compared, an unresolved V gene accounts for under half, and the others remain unexplained. From that table come the V and J calls and clone size; the DNA was used to work out D and trimming. In this sample the table shows some 500,000 clones, 90% to 96% of which occur a single time. About 0.057% of the sample is taken by the ten largest.

The CDR3 contains 17 residues, cysteine and phenylalanine counted. Only the CDR3 region is kept as DNA, spanning 51 bases read in frame from base 1. V drops 1 base and J drops 3 bases, leaving 16 bases in between. CDR1 is given as SEHNR and CDR2 as FQNEAQ, both from the germline V gene (reference sequence). The donors were healthy, HIV-negative adults with no recently reported acute infections or vaccinations. Only Caucasian adults living in Nashville, Tennessee, USA were represented among the donors. CD4+ T cells were enriched through magnetic negative selection, after which naive cells were positively selected on CD45RA and the remaining negative fraction served as the memory subset. Blood was collected by leukapheresis, and PBMCs were isolated by Ficoll-Histopaque density gradient centrifugation and then cryopreserved in liquid nitrogen vapor phase. Analytical flow cytometry was used to check the purity and quantity of each magnetically sorted T cell population. Genomic DNA was isolated from each sorted fraction and quantified by UV absorbance on a Nanodrop 2000c.

The receptor chain draws on TRBV7-9 and TRBJ2-1; matching of 7 bases hints at TRBD2 as the D gene. The clonotype was recovered from a woman younger than 45 in good health. The sample consisted of naive CD4+ T cells sorted from blood. Explained via the paper, the cell subset or site label denotes: CD45RA+ positively selected. The CDR3 protein sequence reads: CASSLGNREGRYNEQFF. The sequence in DNA is TGTGCCAGCAGCTTAGGTAACAGGGAGGGACGCTACAATGAGCAGTTCTTC.